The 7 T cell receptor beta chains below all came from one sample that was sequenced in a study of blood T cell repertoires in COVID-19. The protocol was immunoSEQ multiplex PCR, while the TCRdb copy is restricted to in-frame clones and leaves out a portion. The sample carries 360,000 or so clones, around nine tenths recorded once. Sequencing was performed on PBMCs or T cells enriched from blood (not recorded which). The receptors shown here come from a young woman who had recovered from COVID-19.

CDR3: CASSATGTPNEKLFF. As DNA, the CDR3 is TGCGCCAGCAGCGCGACCGGGACTCCGAATGAAAAACTGTTTTTT. This chain connects TRBV5-1 to TRBJ1-4; D is perhaps TRBD1 (5 bases). The CDR3 length is 15 residues. Deletions cut 4 bases from V and 5 bases from J, with 15 bases between. Looked up from germline, CDR1 is SGHRS and CDR2 is YFSETQ.

CDR3 nucleotides: TGTGCCACCAGCAGAAGGGACAGGGGGAGCTCCTACGAGCAGTACTTC. This codes for CATSRRDRGSSYEQYF. The chain joins TRBV15 to TRBJ2-7, with 11 nucleotides matching TRBD1. Germline V gene lookup returns CDR1 LNHNV and CDR2 YYDKDF (reference sequence). The CDR3 contains 16 residues. With 2 bases clipped from V and 0 bases from J, the junction kept 3 bases outside the gene matches.

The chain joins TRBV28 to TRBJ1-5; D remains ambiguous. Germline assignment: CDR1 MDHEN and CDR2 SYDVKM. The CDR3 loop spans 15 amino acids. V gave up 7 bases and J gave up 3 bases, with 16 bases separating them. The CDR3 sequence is CASTDTGLVNQPQHF. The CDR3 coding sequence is TGTGCCAGCACTGACACCGGCCTTGTCAATCAGCCCCAGCATTTT.

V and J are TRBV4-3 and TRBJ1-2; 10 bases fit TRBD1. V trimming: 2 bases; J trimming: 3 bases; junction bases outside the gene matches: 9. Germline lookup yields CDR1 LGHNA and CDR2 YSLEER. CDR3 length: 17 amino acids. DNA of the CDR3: TGCGCCAGCAGCCAACCGGGACAGGGGATTGGAGACTATGGCTACACCTTC. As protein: CASSQPGQGIGDYGYTF.

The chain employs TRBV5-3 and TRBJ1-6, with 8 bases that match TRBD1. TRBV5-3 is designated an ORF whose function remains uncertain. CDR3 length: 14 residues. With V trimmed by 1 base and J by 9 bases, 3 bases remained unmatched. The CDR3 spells CARSLWTGISPLHF. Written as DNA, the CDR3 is TGTGCCAGAAGCTTGTGGACAGGGATTTCACCCCTCCACTTT.

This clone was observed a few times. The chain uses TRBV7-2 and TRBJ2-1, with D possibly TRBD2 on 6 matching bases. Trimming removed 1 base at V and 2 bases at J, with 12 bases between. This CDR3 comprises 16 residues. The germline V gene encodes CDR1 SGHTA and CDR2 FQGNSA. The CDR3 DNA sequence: TGTGCCAGCAGCTTAGTGTCGGGAGTCCCCTACAATGAGCAGTTCTTC. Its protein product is CASSLVSGVPYNEQFF.

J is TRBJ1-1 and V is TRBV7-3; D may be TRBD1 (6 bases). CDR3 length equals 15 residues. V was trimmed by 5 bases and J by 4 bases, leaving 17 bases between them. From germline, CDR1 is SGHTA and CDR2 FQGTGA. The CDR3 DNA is TGTGCCAGCAGCCGGATTGCGGGGGCGATCACTGAAGCTTTCTTT. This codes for CASSRIAGAITEAFF.